A single T cell receptor beta chain is shown here with its context. As yet, its antigen is unknown. Trimming stripped 3 bases from V and 4 bases from J, with 13 bases between. This CDR3 is built from 14 residues. CDR1 and CDR2 (germline): MDHEN, SYDVKM. These data are taken from a study of T cell repertoires in cytomegalovirus infection. Via MiXCR, TCRdb re-called the reads, giving one row per CDR3 protein. This sample has around 360,000 distinct CDR3 sequences, with nearly 35% found just once. The clonotype comes from a human donor in good health (CMV status not recorded). Some clones in this sample may be carry-over from other donors' samples. The V and J genes are TRBV28 and TRBJ2-7; D may be TRBD1 or TRBD2 (5 bases each). This material consisted of cultured PBMCs, taken from culture after CMV antigen stimulation. This CDR3 reads CASSLGTPSYEQYF. The CDR3, as DNA: TGTGCCAGCAGTTTGGGGACCCCCTCGTACGAGCAGTACTTC.